Detailed here is one T cell receptor beta chain. What it binds is not known. The record originates from a study of cytomegalovirus exposure and HLA in healthy donors. Study-level findings and limits: Cytomegalovirus status was reportedly diagnosed by the classifier with high sensitivity and specificity. Associated with cytomegalovirus, according to the listing, were 150 to 200 TCR beta chains. In vitro checks showed that a few CMV-associated chains really do target CMV antigens.

CDR3 length: 15 amino acids. CDR1 MRHNA and CDR2 SNTAGT come from the germline V gene. With 6 bases clipped from V and 3 bases from J, the junction kept 6 bases outside the gene matches. Profiled with immunoSEQ multiplex PCR; TCRdb holds only in-frame clones, not every one. The sample lists 280,000 or so clones; 70% to 90% were seen once. This TCR derives from a woman younger than 35 in good health and CMV-seronegative. Sequencing used PBMCs. V is TRBV6-4 and J is TRBJ1-2; 11 bases fit TRBD1. The CDR3 here is CASRAGTGGDYGYTF. The DNA for the CDR3 is TGTGCCAGCAGGGCCGGGACAGGGGGGGACTATGGCTACACCTTC.